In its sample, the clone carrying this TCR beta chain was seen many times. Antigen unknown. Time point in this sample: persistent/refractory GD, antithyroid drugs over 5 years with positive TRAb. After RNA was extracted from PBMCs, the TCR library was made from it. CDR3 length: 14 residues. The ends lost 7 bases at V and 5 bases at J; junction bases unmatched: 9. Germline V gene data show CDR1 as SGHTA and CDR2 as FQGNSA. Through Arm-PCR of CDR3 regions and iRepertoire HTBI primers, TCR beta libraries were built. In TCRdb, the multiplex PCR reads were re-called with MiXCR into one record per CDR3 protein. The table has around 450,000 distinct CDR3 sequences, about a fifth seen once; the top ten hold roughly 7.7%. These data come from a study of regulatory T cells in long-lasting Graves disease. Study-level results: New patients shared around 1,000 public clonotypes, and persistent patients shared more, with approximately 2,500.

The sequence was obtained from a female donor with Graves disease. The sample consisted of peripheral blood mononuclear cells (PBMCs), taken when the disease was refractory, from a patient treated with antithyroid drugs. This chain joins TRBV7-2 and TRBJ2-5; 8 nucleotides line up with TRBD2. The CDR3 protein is CASTQRGLSETQYF. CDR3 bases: TGTGCCAGCACCCAGCGGGGGCTCTCGGAGACCCAGTACTTC.